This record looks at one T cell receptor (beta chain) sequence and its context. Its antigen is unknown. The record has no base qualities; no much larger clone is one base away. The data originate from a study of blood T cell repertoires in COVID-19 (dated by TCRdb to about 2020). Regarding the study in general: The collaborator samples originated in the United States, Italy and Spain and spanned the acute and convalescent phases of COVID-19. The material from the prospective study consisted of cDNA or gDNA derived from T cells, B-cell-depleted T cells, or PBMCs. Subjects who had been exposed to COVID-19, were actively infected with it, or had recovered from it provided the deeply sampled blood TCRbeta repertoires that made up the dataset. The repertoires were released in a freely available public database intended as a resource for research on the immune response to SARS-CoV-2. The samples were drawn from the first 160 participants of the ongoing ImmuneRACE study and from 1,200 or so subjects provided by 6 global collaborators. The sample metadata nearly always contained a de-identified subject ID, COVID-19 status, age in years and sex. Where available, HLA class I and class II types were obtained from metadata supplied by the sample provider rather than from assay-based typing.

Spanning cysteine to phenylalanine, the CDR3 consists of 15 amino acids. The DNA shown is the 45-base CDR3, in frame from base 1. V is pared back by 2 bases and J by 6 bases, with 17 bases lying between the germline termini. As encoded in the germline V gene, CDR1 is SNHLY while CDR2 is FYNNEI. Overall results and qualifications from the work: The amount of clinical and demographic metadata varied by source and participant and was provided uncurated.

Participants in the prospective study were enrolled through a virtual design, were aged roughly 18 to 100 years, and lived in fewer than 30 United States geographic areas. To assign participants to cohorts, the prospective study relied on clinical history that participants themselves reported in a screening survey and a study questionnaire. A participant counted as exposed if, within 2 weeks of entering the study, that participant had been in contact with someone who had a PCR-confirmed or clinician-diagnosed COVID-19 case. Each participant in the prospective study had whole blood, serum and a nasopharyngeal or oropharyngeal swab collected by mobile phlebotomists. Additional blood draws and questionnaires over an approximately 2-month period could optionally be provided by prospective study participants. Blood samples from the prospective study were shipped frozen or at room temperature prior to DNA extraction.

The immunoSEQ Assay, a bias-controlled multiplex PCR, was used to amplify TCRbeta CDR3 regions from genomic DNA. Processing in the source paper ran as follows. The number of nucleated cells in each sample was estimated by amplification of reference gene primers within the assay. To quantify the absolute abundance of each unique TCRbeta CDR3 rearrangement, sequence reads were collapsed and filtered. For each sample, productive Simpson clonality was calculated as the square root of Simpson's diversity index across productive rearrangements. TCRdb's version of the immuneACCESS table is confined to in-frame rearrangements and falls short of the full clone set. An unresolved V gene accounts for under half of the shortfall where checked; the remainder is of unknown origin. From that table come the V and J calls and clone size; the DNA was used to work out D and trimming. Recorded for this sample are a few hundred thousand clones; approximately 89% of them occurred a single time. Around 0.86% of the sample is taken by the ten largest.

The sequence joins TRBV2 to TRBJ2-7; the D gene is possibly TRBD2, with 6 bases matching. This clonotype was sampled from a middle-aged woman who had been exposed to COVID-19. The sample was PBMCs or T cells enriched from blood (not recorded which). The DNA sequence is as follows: TGTGCCAGCAGTGAAATCGGGGGTACGGCGGGCGAGCAGTACTTC. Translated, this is CASSEIGGTAGEQYF. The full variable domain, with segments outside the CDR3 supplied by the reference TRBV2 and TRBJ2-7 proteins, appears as EPEVTQTPSHQVTQMGQEVILRCVPISNHLYFYWYRQILGQKVEFLVSFYNNEISEKSEIFDDQFSVERPDGSNFTLKIRSTKLEDSAMYFCASSEIGGTAGEQYFGPGTRLTVT.